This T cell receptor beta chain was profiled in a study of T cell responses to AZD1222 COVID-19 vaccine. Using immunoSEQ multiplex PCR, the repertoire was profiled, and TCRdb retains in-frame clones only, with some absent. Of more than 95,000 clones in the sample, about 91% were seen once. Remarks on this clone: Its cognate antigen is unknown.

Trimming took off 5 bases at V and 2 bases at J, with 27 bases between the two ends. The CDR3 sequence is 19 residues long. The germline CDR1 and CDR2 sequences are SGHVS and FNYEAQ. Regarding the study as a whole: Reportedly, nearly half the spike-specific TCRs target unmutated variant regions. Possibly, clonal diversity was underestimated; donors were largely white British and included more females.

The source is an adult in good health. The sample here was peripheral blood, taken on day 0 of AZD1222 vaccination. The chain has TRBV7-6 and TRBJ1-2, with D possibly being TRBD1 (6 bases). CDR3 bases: TGTGCCAGCAGCCCGCGGGGGAGCGACTCCAGGGGAAAAAACTATGGCTACACCTTC. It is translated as CASSPRGSDSRGKNYGYTF.